Listed here are 26 T cell receptor beta chains from one sample, sequenced in a study of T cells expressing NK-cell markers (dated by TCRdb to between 2020 and 2021). Libraries were built with 5' RACE. Sequencing used an Illumina HiSeq 2000. The reads underwent TCRdb reprocessing, giving one record for each CDR3 protein sequence and no DNA. The table kept for this sample lists about 260,000 distinct CDR3 sequences. The ten largest clonotypes hold about 4% of the sample. Sample: blood T cells: a sorted CD56 or NKG2C T cell subset, CD4+ or CD8+ T cells, or bulk PBMC T cells (not recorded which). The receptors stem from a woman between 18 and 75 years old in good health.

The chain's CDR3 is CASSGPGGTEAFF. The chain carries TRBV12-3 or TRBV12-4 and TRBJ1-1; TCRdb reports TRBD1, a call that lacks DNA to check it against. The CDR3 sequence is 13 residues long.

This chain joins TRBV5-1 and TRBJ2-5; TCRdb's assignment of TRBD1 cannot be checked, as there is no DNA. The germline gives CDR1 SGHRS, CDR2 YFSETQ. This CDR3 region has 12 residues. CDR3 in amino acids: CASHSPLGTQYF.

The rearrangement joins TRBV15 to TRBJ2-1; there is no DNA to check the TCRdb D call of TRBD1. The germline V gene has CDR1 LNHNV and CDR2 YYDKDF (reference sequence). The CDR3 spans 16 residues. The CDR3 sequence: CATSRDGGSSYNEQFF.

The chain employs TRBV12-3 or TRBV12-4 and TRBJ2-4; TCRdb gives TRBD1 as the D gene, but with no DNA this cannot be confirmed. CDR3 size: 15 residues. CDR3 sequence reads: CASRVGGSIKNIQYF.

The CDR3 sequence: CSACPANRFSYEQYF. This chain uses TRBV20-1 with TRBJ2-7; TCRdb selects TRBD1, and the lack of DNA leaves this call unchecked. Germline loops: CDR1 DFQATT, CDR2 SNEGSKA (reference sequence). This CDR3 spans 15 amino acids.

The CDR3: CASSSNNQGLAGVREQFF. This rearrangement joins TRBV12-3 or TRBV12-4 to TRBJ2-1; TCRdb gives TRBD2 as the D gene, but with no DNA this cannot be confirmed. This CDR3 contains 18 residues.

The CDR3 here is CASSQGDRGGKNEQYF. The chain uses TRBV4-2 and TRBJ2-7; TCRdb returns TRBD1, unconfirmable since there is no DNA. The CDR3 is 16 residues long. Per the germline V gene, CDR1 is LGHNA and CDR2 is YNFKEQ.

The gene calls are TRBV25-1 and TRBJ2-5. This CDR3 has 14 residues. Per germline, CDR1 MGHDK and CDR2 SYGVNS. The CDR3 loop is CASSEGGYQETQYF.

This chain connects TRBV20-1 to TRBJ2-1; TCRdb indicates TRBD2, and absent DNA this call remains unverified. The CDR3 sequence is 19 residues long. Germline V gene sequence: CDR1 DFQATT, CDR2 SNEGSKA (reference sequence). The CDR3 region is CSGRGWLAEISSSYNEQFF.

The chain uses TRBV12-3 or TRBV12-4 and TRBJ1-5. The CDR3 runs to 15 residues. CDR3 protein: CASSFLLGSNQPQHF.

This chain links TRBV7-9 with TRBJ2-3; the D call from TCRdb, TRBD2, cannot be confirmed without DNA. This CDR3 is 13 amino acids long. Germline-derived CDR1 and CDR2 are SEHNR and FQNEAQ (reference sequence). CDR3 amino acids: CASVLAGEDTQYF.

V is TRBV7-2 and J is TRBJ2-1; TCRdb lists TRBD2, though no DNA is available to test this call. This CDR3 has 15 amino acids. Germline values: CDR1 SGHTA, CDR2 FQGNSA. The CDR3 sequence is CASSLSSGIYNEQFF.

This rearrangement joins TRBV20-1 to TRBJ2-2; TCRdb reports TRBD1, a call that lacks DNA to check it against. Germline V gene data show CDR1 as DFQATT and CDR2 as SNEGSKA (reference sequence). The CDR3 is 15 residues long. The CDR3: CSARSGTLNTGELFF.

The rearrangement uses TRBV29-1 and TRBJ2-3. The CDR3 is 11 residues long. Per the germline V gene, CDR1 is SQVTM and CDR2 is ANQGSEA. The chain's CDR3 is CSTTSTDTQYF.

The chain joins TRBV4-2 to TRBJ2-5; TCRdb's D gene call, TRBD1, goes unchecked for lack of DNA. Germline-derived CDR1 and CDR2 are LGHNA and YNFKEQ. The CDR3 extends over 14 amino acids. CDR3: CASSPKWGMETQYF.

The V call is TRBV7-2, the J call TRBJ2-1; TCRdb's D call, TRBD1, is unchecked because there is no DNA. Germline V gene sequence: CDR1 SGHTA, CDR2 FQGNSA. This CDR3 contains 16 residues. The CDR3 spells CASSLSGGLVYNEQFF.

The gene calls are TRBV4-3 and TRBJ2-2; the D call from TCRdb, TRBD2, cannot be confirmed without DNA. CDR3 length equals 17 residues. CDR1 LGHNA and CDR2 YSLEER come from the germline V gene. CDR3 in amino acids: CASSQAGTSGNTGELFF.

The chain uses TRBV20-1 and TRBJ1-1; the D call of TRBD1 rests on TCRdb alone, since no DNA is present to check it. This CDR3 region has 17 residues. Germline-derived CDR1 and CDR2 are DFQATT and SNEGSKA (reference sequence). CDR3 protein: CSARGSGRGLVYTEAFF.

This chain connects TRBV5-1 to TRBJ2-1; the D call from TCRdb, TRBD1, cannot be confirmed without DNA. The CDR3 consists of 15 residues. Germline V gives CDR1 SGHRS, CDR2 YFSETQ. The CDR3 is CASSLAPGQGGEQFF.

The V call is TRBV6-2 or TRBV6-3, the J call TRBJ2-3; the TCRdb D gene call, TRBD1, has no DNA to confirm it. Germline-derived CDR1 and CDR2 are MNHEY and SVGEGT. CDR3 size: 13 residues. The CDR3 sequence: CASAGQYTDTQYF.

CDR3 sequence: CASSPSAGWGNTEAFF. The chain has TRBV4-3 and TRBJ1-1; TCRdb indicates TRBD1, and absent DNA this call remains unverified. The germline V gene encodes CDR1 LGHNA and CDR2 YSLEER. This CDR3 has 16 amino acids.

The J gene is TRBJ2-1, the V gene TRBV5-1. The CDR3 has 14 amino acids. Germline V lookup: CDR1 SGHRS, CDR2 YFSETQ. The CDR3 region is CASSLDPNYNEQFF.

The chain recombines TRBV11-2 with TRBJ1-2; TCRdb lists TRBD1, though no DNA is available to test this call. The CDR3 is 13 amino acids. Germline CDR1 SGHAT, CDR2 FQNNGV. The CDR3 sequence: CASSFDRVRGYTF.

The chain employs TRBV12-3 or TRBV12-4 and TRBJ2-1; TCRdb designates TRBD2, a call that cannot be tested without DNA. The CDR3 is made up of 16 amino acids. CDR3 region: CASSTQTSPRYNEQFF.

CDR3 in amino acids: CASNTAGTSGRNNEQFF. J is TRBJ2-1 and V is TRBV2; TCRdb's assignment of TRBD2 cannot be checked, as there is no DNA. From germline, CDR1 is SNHLY and CDR2 FYNNEI. This CDR3 is built from 17 residues.

CDR3 residues: CSARKGGGSSNGANVLTF. The J gene is TRBJ2-6, the V gene TRBV20-1; there is no DNA to check the TCRdb D call of TRBD1. CDR3 length: 18 residues. The germline V gene encodes CDR1 DFQATT and CDR2 SNEGSKA (reference sequence).